This is a list of T cell receptor beta chains from one sample in a study of cytomegalovirus exposure and HLA in healthy donors. Here immunoSEQ multiplex PCR was the method, and the copy in TCRdb shows in-frame clones only, minus some. Of roughly 140,000 clones in the sample, around three quarters were seen once. The specimen was PBMCs. The source is a man aged 25 to 40 in good health and CMV-seronegative. Both conserved end residues are part of each CDR3. D genes are given only for firm matches. Rows give clone size only sometimes, using once, few, many, or a class for an expanded clone.

CDR3 DNA | CDR3 protein | V gene | D gene | J gene | clone size
TGTGCCAGCAGCTTAGTATCGGCAGGGCCTCGCGGGGCCACCTTC | CASSLVSAGPRGATF | TRBV11-2 | . | TRBJ1-2 | few
TGTGCCAGCAGCTTGTTTCCAGGGCATAATTCACCCCTCCACTTT | CASSLFPGHNSPLHF | TRBV5-6 | . | TRBJ1-6 | few
TGCAGCGTTGGAGTGTTGGAGGGTTTGGGTGGTGAAAAACTGTTTTTT | CSVGVLEGLGGEKLFF | TRBV29-1 | . | TRBJ1-4 | few
TGTGCCAGCACCACGGAGGGACTACCAGGCTATGGCTACACCTTC | CASTTEGLPGYGYTF | TRBV6-5 | . | TRBJ1-2 | .
TGTGCCAGCAGTTTATCCACCGCCTCGATAAGCCTAGGAAACTCCTACGAGCAGTACTTC | CASSLSTASISLGNSYEQYF | TRBV27 | . | TRBJ2-7 | .
TGTGCCACCCCCCGGGGATTGGCCAAGGGAAATGAAAAACTGTTTTTT | CATPRGLAKGNEKLFF | TRBV7-4 | . | TRBJ1-4 | few
TGTGCCAGCAGTTTAATGGTTGGGGGGAAGGGACAGCCCCAGCATTTT | CASSLMVGGKGQPQHF | TRBV28 | . | TRBJ1-5 | .
TGCGCCAGCAGGTATAACACTGAAGCTTTCTTT | CASRYNTEAFF | TRBV5-1 | . | TRBJ1-1 | .
TGTGCCAGTAGTATAGCGGGGAAAGGAGAGCAGTACTTC | CASSIAGKGEQYF | TRBV19 | . | TRBJ2-7 | .
TGTGCCAGCAGCACCCTGGGACAACCCCAAGAGACCCAGTACTTC | CASSTLGQPQETQYF | TRBV7-9 | . | TRBJ2-5 | .
TGCAGCGTTGACTCGGCTTCTAGGGGCACTGAAGCTTTCTTT | CSVDSASRGTEAFF | TRBV29-1 | . | TRBJ1-1 | .
TGTGCCAGTAGCCGACCAATGACAGATGAGGGGACAGGGGTGAACACTGAAGCTTTCTTT | CASSRPMTDEGTGVNTEAFF | TRBV19 | TRBD1 | TRBJ1-1 | .
TGTGCCAGCACCCCGGATCCTAGTGAAAAACTGTTTTTT | CASTPDPSEKLFF | TRBV6-5 | . | TRBJ1-4 | .
TGTGCCAGCAGTGGCCAAAATAATTCACCCCTCCACTTT | CASSGQNNSPLHF | TRBV6-6 | . | TRBJ1-6 | .
TGTGCCAGTAGTATTGATGGAGGGCCCGGGGGCTATGGCTACACCTTC | CASSIDGGPGGYGYTF | TRBV19 | . | TRBJ1-2 | .
TGTGCCAGCAGCTTCCGGAGCGGGAACACAGATACGCAGTATTTT | CASSFRSGNTDTQYF | TRBV7-3 | TRBD2 | TRBJ2-3 | .
TGCGCCAGCAGCCAAGATCCGGGGATCAATAATTCACCCCTCCACTTT | CASSQDPGINNSPLHF | TRBV4-1 | . | TRBJ1-6 | .
TGTGCCAGTAGTCCGTACAGGGGGTTGGATGAAAAACTGTTTTTT | CASSPYRGLDEKLFF | TRBV19 | TRBD1 | TRBJ1-4 | .
TGTGCCAGCAGTTACACTAGCAACAATGAGCAGTTCTTC | CASSYTSNNEQFF | TRBV6-5 | . | TRBJ2-1 | .
TGTGCCAGCAGCCTATCAGAGTGGGGGGACACTGAAGCTTTCTTT | CASSLSEWGDTEAFF | TRBV27 | . | TRBJ1-1 | .
TGTGCCAGCAGTTTATCTAGCGGGTCGTACCAAGAGACCCAGTACTTC | CASSLSSGSYQETQYF | TRBV28 | TRBD2 | TRBJ2-5 | .
TGTGCCAGAATCCGGGACAAGGGTAGACGTGAGCAGTACTTC | CARIRDKGRREQYF | TRBV6-5 | . | TRBJ2-7 | .
TGTGCCAGTACTATGGAGGACGGCCAGTGGAGGGGCTACACCTTC | CASTMEDGQWRGYTF | TRBV19 | . | TRBJ1-2 | .
TGTGCCAGCAGTGCACCCGGGACTTTTTACGAGCAGTACTTC | CASSAPGTFYEQYF | TRBV25-1 | . | TRBJ2-7 | .
TGTGCCAGCAGCTCCCCCCTGCGGGGAGCCGCAGATACGCAGTATTTT | CASSSPLRGAADTQYF | TRBV7-9 | . | TRBJ2-3 | .
TGCGCCAGCACCGAAGGGGCCACAGATACGCAGTATTTT | CASTEGATDTQYF | TRBV5-1 | . | TRBJ2-3 | .
TGTGCCAGCAGTTCCACCGGGACAGGGAATAATTCACCCCTCCACTTT | CASSSTGTGNNSPLHF | TRBV6-6 | TRBD1 | TRBJ1-6 | few
TGCGCCAGCAGTGACTGGACAGGGGGAGGAATTCAGCCCCAGCATTTT | CASSDWTGGGIQPQHF | TRBV10-2 | TRBD1 | TRBJ1-5 | .
TGTGCCACCAGCAGAGAGCGGGGTACGCAGTATTTT | CATSRERGTQYF | TRBV15 | . | TRBJ2-3 | once
TGCGCCAGCAGCCAAGATGGGGGGGCTGAAAAACTGTTTTTT | CASSQDGGAEKLFF | TRBV4-1 | . | TRBJ1-4 | few
TGTGCCAGCAGCTTATCGGGGAGTCGGGATACGCAGTATTTT | CASSLSGSRDTQYF | TRBV7-3 | . | TRBJ2-3 | many
TGTGCCAGCAGCCAAGATAAAGGACTAGCGGGAGGGCTGGAGACCCAGTACTTC | CASSQDKGLAGGLETQYF | TRBV4-2 | TRBD2 | TRBJ2-5 | .
TGTGCCAGCAGGGTGACAGGGGGTATGGAAAAACTGTTTTTT | CASRVTGGMEKLFF | TRBV2 | TRBD1 | TRBJ1-4 | .
TGTGCCAGCACCCAACGGGAGGGGGGGTACACTGAAGCTTTCTTT | CASTQREGGYTEAFF | TRBV28 | . | TRBJ1-1 | .
TGTGCCAGCAGTTACTCGACAGGGACTGAAGCTTTCTTT | CASSYSTGTEAFF | TRBV6-6 | TRBD1 | TRBJ1-1 | .
TGCAGCGTTGCCCAAAACGAGGATCAGCCCCAGCATTTT | CSVAQNEDQPQHF | TRBV29-1 | . | TRBJ1-5 | .
TGCGCCAGCAGTGAGAGGGGAAGGGGCGGCACTGAAGCTTTCTTT | CASSERGRGGTEAFF | TRBV10-1 | . | TRBJ1-1 | .
TGTGCCAGCAGCGAACGGGCAGGGGCCGTTTCTGGAAACACCATATATTTT | CASSERAGAVSGNTIYF | TRBV5-4 | . | TRBJ1-3 | .
TGTGCCAGCAGCCTCGGACTTATCCCCTACGAGCAGTACTTC | CASSLGLIPYEQYF | TRBV7-9 | . | TRBJ2-7 | .
TGCGCCAGCAGCTTGGCTATGAACTATGGCTACACCTTC | CASSLAMNYGYTF | TRBV5-1 | . | TRBJ1-2 | .
TGTGCCAGTTCGAGGACAGGGGAAAAAATCTATGGCTACACCTTC | CASSRTGEKIYGYTF | TRBV19 | TRBD1 | TRBJ1-2 | .
TGTGCCAGCAGTGAACGGGACAGAGCGAACACCGGGGAGCTGTTTTTT | CASSERDRANTGELFF | TRBV2 | TRBD1 | TRBJ2-2 | once
TGTGCCAGCAGTGGGACAGATATGAACACTGAAGCTTTCTTT | CASSGTDMNTEAFF | TRBV2 | . | TRBJ1-1 | .
TGTGCCAGCAGTTTATCCATACAGGGTTACTACAATGAGCAGTTCTTC | CASSLSIQGYYNEQFF | TRBV27 | . | TRBJ2-1 | once
TGTGCCAGCAGCTACGGGACTCGCACAGATACGCAGTATTTT | CASSYGTRTDTQYF | TRBV9 | . | TRBJ2-3 | .
TGTGCCAGCAGTGAATCTCCCTTTACGGGGAACACAATCAATGAGCAGTTCTTC | CASSESPFTGNTINEQFF | TRBV6-1 | . | TRBJ2-1 | .
TGCGCCAGCAGCGGATCAGGATGGTCCTCCAACACCGGGGAGCTGTTTTTT | CASSGSGWSSNTGELFF | TRBV5-1 | . | TRBJ2-2 | .
TGTGCCAGCAGTGTTCACAGGGGGCGGAATCAGCCCCAGCATTTT | CASSVHRGRNQPQHF | TRBV6-1 | TRBD1 | TRBJ1-5 | .
TGTGCCTGGAGTCCTTGGACAGGGAGCTCCTACGAGCAGTACTTC | CAWSPWTGSSYEQYF | TRBV30 | TRBD1 | TRBJ2-7 | once
TGTGCCAGCAGCCCCCCCTTGGCTGGTAAGAGCACAGATACGCAGTATTTT | CASSPPLAGKSTDTQYF | TRBV7-8 | . | TRBJ2-3 | .
TGTGCCAGCAGCACAACCGAGGCGGGTTCTGCATTGGCCGAAGCTTTCTTT | CASSTTEAGSALAEAFF | TRBV13 | . | TRBJ1-1 | .
TGTGCCAGCAGCTTAAGTACAGGCGCCACTGAAGCTTTCTTT | CASSLSTGATEAFF | TRBV11-2 | . | TRBJ1-1 | few
TGTGCCAGCAGTGCCACAGGGAGCTCCTACGAGCAGTACTTC | CASSATGSSYEQYF | TRBV6-1 | . | TRBJ2-7 | .
TGTGCCAGCAGTTTATCTAGACAGGGGAGACATGGCTACCCCTTC | CASSLSRQGRHGYPF | TRBV28 | TRBD1 | TRBJ1-2 | .
TGTGCCAGTAGTGCAGGCAGGGGGGCCACTGAAGCTTTCTTT | CASSAGRGATEAFF | TRBV19 | TRBD1 | TRBJ1-1 | few